This TCR beta chain was captured in a study of blood T cell repertoires in COVID-19. Germline trimming cut 4 bases from V and 3 bases from J; bases unmatched to any gene: 6. The CDR3 loop spans 14 amino acids. Germline-derived CDR1 and CDR2 are SGDLS and YYNGEE. Only in-frame clones appear in the TCRdb table, and some are missing; sequencing was by immunoSEQ multiplex PCR. This table holds roughly 200,000 clones, 75% to 90% found once. Source material: PBMCs or T cells enriched from blood (not recorded which). The sequence came from a woman younger than 45 who had recovered from COVID-19. The chain has TRBV9 and TRBJ2-7; the match to TRBD1 covers 8 bases. The CDR3 DNA sequence: TGTGCCAGCAGCTTTTCCACAGGGGGCTACGAGCAGTACTTC. It specifies CASSFSTGGYEQYF.